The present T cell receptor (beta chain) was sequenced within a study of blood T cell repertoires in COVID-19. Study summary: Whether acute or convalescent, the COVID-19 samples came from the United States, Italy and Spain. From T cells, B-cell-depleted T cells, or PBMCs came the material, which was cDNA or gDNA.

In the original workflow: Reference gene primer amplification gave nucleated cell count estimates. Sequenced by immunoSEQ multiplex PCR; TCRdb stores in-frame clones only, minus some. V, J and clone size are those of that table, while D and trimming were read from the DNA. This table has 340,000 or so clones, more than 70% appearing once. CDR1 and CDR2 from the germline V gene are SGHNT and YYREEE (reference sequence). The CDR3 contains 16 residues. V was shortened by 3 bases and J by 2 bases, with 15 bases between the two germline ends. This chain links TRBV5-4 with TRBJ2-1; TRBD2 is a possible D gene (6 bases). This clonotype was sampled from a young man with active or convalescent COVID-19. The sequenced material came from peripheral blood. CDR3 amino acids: CASSWGLPQAYNEQFF. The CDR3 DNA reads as TGTGCCAGCAGCTGGGGACTCCCCCAAGCCTACAATGAGCAGTTCTTC.